The entry below gives a single TCR beta chain sequence along with its context. The antigen is unknown. Only one base separates this from a far larger clonotype, so it likely reflects a read error. The CDR3 totals 15 residues. Germline V gene sequence: CDR1 MNHEY, CDR2 SVGEGT. Trimming shortened V by 5 bases and J by 4 bases, and 18 bases separated the two germline ends. These data originate in a study of regulatory T cells in long-lasting Graves disease. General study findings and limits: Peripheral blood was the sole material, not thyroid tissue.

Time point of the sample: newly diagnosed GD, antithyroid drugs for less than 3 months. PBMCs were the source of the RNA used for TCR sequencing. By American Thyroid Association guidelines, Graves' disease was diagnosed in the cohort. Library construction for TCR beta used iRepertoire HTBI primers and Arm-PCR of CDR3 regions. MiXCR, applied by TCRdb to the multiplex PCR reads, yields one record per CDR3 protein. The sample includes fewer than 400,000 distinct CDR3 sequences, over 15% of them seen just once. Sample: peripheral blood mononuclear cells (PBMCs), taken at new diagnosis, from a patient treated with antithyroid drugs. The rearrangement uses TRBV6-2 or TRBV6-3 and TRBJ2-7; D may correspond to TRBD1 or TRBD2 (6 bases each). The TCR was taken from a female donor with Graves disease. CDR3 loop: CASSGGGGPGYEQYF. DNA of the CDR3: TGTGCCAGCAGTGGAGGGGGAGGACCAGGGTACGAGCAGTACTTC.